This T cell receptor beta chain was observed in a study of vaccination and CD4 T cells after COVID-19. Study overall: The post-vaccine samples came a median approximately 73 days after dose two (range 14 to 241). Controls had a CEFX pool, an HIV-1 Nef pool, or no peptide added.

Study conclusions and caveats: The median number of SARS-CoV-2-reactive clonotypes increased from approximately 21 to 38, a change that did not reach significance.

At the Johns Hopkins FTIC core, DNA taken from cultured CD4+ T cells was sequenced by way of the Oncomine TCR Beta short-read assay. TCRdb fed the PCR reads into MiXCR, producing one record per CDR3 protein. The sample holds approximately 21,000 distinct CDR3 sequences, about 40% seen once. Treatment of the sample: approximately 11-day PBMC culture with coronavirus spike peptide pools or control peptides (ViraFEST assay). For ViraFEST, peptide pools expanded antigen-specific T cells, after which the TCRs were sequenced. As to this clonotype: No antigen is known for it.

The V end lost 8 bases, the J end lost 4 bases, and 12 bases lay between the germline ends. The CDR3 sequence is 12 residues long. Germline V gene sequence: CDR1 MDHEN, CDR2 SYDVKM. The chain recombines TRBV28 with TRBJ2-7; no definite D call. The origin of this receptor is a human donor who had recovered from COVID-19. Material: CD4+ T cells from blood, cultured in vitro, obtained before SARS-CoV-2 vaccination. In nucleotides, the CDR3 is TGTGCCAGCCAGCGATCTGGTTACGAGCAGTACTTC. Translated, it gives CASQRSGYEQYF.